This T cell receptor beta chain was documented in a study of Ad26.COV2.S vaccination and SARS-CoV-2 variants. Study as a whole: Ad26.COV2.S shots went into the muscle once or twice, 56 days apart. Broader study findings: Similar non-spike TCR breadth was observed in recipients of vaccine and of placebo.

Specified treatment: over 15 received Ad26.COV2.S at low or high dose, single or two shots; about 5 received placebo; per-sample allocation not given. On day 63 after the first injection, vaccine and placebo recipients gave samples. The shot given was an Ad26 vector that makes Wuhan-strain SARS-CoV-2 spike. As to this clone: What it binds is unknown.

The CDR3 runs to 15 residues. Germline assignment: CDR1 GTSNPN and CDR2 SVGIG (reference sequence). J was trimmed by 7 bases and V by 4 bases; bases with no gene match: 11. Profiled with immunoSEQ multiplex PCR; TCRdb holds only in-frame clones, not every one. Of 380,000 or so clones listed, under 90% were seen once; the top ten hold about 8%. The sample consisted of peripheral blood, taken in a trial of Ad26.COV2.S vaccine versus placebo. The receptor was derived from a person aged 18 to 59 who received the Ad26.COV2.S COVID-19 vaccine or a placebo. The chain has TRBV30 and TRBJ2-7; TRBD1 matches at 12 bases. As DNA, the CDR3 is TGTGCCTGGATCCCAAAGGGACAGGGGGCGAAGGAGCAGTACTTC. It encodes CAWIPKGQGAKEQYF.